Below, 13 T cell receptor beta chains from the same sample are listed, as sequenced in a study of T cell clones after liver transplantation. Method: immunoSEQ multiplex PCR; TCRdb's copy keeps in-frame clones and lacks some. The table has tens of thousands of clones, under 85% seen once; the top ten hold approximately 10%. The sequenced sample was CD4+ T cells from blood, obtained at the 22-month timepoint. The receptors here all came from a human patient who received a liver transplant. Some T cells may be transferred from the graft donor.

There are a few counts of this clone. This sequence joins TRBV28 and TRBJ1-2; D is ambiguous. Germline V CDR1 and CDR2: MDHEN, SYDVKM. Trimming took 6 bases from V and 14 from J, leaving 16 bases between them. CDR3 size: 11 residues. CDR3 DNA: TGTGCCAGCAGCTCTCGCAAGGTTAGGACCTTC. As protein: CASSSRKVRTF.

The V call is TRBV13, the J call TRBJ2-1; perhaps D is TRBD1 or TRBD2 (6 bases each). The V and J ends lost 5 bases and 0 bases respectively, with 17 bases between them. CDR3 length: 17 residues. The germline V gene encodes CDR1 PRHDT and CDR2 FYEKMQ (reference sequence). CDR3 in DNA: TGTGCCAGCAGCCCCTTAGGGGGGCTAAGCTCCTACAATGAGCAGTTCTTC. Translating it yields CASSPLGGLSSYNEQFF.

The V call is TRBV5-1, the J call TRBJ2-3, with 9 nucleotides matching TRBD2. The V gene's germline CDR1 is SGHRS and CDR2 YFSETQ. V trimming: 0 bases; J trimming: 0 bases; junction bases outside the gene matches: 2. There are 16 residues in the CDR3. CDR3 loop: CASSLVAGASTDTQYF. Written as DNA, the CDR3 is TGCGCCAGCAGCTTGGTAGCGGGGGCAAGCACAGATACGCAGTATTTT.

Worth noting for this clone: Germline is not matched at one junction end, which may reflect a read error. The chain has TRBV27 and TRBJ2-7; D perhaps matches TRBD1 (6 bases). This CDR3 has 14 amino acids. Germline V gene lookup returns CDR1 MNHEY and CDR2 SMNVEV (reference sequence). The CDR3 sequence: CASSFSDSSHEQYF. CDR3 nucleotide sequence: TGTGCCAGCAGTTTCTCGGACAGCTCCCACGAGCAGTACTTC.

This clone was observed a handful of times. Other nucleotide sequences from this sample produce the same CDR3. The V gene is TRBV11-1, the J gene TRBJ2-7; D gene uncertain. Germline V gene data show CDR1 as SGHAT and CDR2 as FQDESV (reference sequence). Trimming cost V 1 base and J 3 bases, with 4 bases left between them. The CDR3 has 12 residues. CDR3 region: CASSLGVYEQYF. The CDR3 nucleotides are TGTGCCAGCAGCTTAGGGGTCTACGAGCAGTACTTC.

This clone was picked up a small number of times. This chain links TRBV4-1 with TRBJ2-5; perhaps TRBD1 as D (7 bases). CDR3 length: 15 amino acids. CDR1 is MGHRA and CDR2 is YSYEKL in the germline V gene. Trimming stripped 1 base from V and 2 bases from J, with 11 bases between. In nucleotides, the CDR3 is TGCGCCAGCAGCCAAGGGAGGGACAGACAAGAGACCCAGTACTTC. Encoded protein: CASSQGRDRQETQYF.

The chain uses TRBV15 and TRBJ1-5; tentatively, D is TRBD1 (5 bases). Germline-derived CDR1 and CDR2 are LNHNV and YYDKDF (reference sequence). The V end was cut by 2 bases, the J end by 7 bases, with 15 bases between. The CDR3 is 15 amino acids. This chain's CDR3 is CATSRSGSGEQPQHF. CDR3 sequence (DNA): TGTGCCACCAGCAGATCAGGGTCAGGTGAGCAGCCCCAGCATTTT.

This clone came up a few times. The genes are TRBV7-2 and TRBJ2-1; D not resolved. The V gene's germline CDR1 is SGHTA and CDR2 FQGNSA. V was cut by 5 bases and J by 6 bases, with 14 bases left in between. The CDR3 loop spans 14 amino acids. CDR3 sequence reads: CASSPRSASNEQFF. CDR3 DNA sequence: TGTGCCAGCAGCCCCCGAAGTGCGAGCAATGAGCAGTTCTTC.

Only one count was recorded for this clone. The chain uses TRBV14 and TRBJ1-6, with D possibly matching TRBD1 (5 bases). CDR1 and CDR2 (germline): SGHDN, FVKESK. V shed 4 bases and J shed 9 bases, with 13 bases lying between them. This CDR3 has 14 residues. CDR3 coding DNA: TGTGCCAGCAGCCGGGAGGGGACGCGTTCACCCCTCCACTTT. Protein sequence: CASSREGTRSPLHF.

This chain uses TRBV19 with TRBJ1-5; TRBD1 aligns across 9 bases. V was pared by 5 bases and J by 1 base, with 3 bases of the junction left unmatched. Germline lookup yields CDR1 LNHDA and CDR2 SQIVND (reference sequence). The CDR3 sequence is 15 residues long. CDR3 DNA: TGTGCCAGTAGTCCACAGGGGGCGAGCAATCAGCCCCAGCATTTT. Encoded protein: CASSPQGASNQPQHF.

The DNA for the CDR3 is TGTGCCAGTAGTATTAGCAGGGCGGACGGGGGGGAGCTGTTTTTT. Translation gives CASSISRADGGELFF. The chain links TRBV19 to TRBJ2-2; TRBD1 is a possible D gene (5 bases). The ends were cut back, 3 bases at V and 8 bases at J, with 16 bases in the middle. The CDR3 is made up of 15 amino acids. Per germline, CDR1 LNHDA and CDR2 SQIVND (reference sequence).

The CDR3 DNA reads TGTGCCAGTACACTAGCGGGGGGGCACAGTGAGCAGTTCTTC. Translating gives CASTLAGGHSEQFF. The chain joins TRBV27 to TRBJ2-1, with 13 bases aligning to TRBD2. Germline CDR1 reads MNHEY; CDR2 reads SMNVEV (reference sequence). The CDR3 runs 14 residues. The junction had 8 bases not matched to a gene; V was cut back by 9 bases and J by 9 bases.

V gene TRBV19 combines with J gene TRBJ2-5, with 8 bases lining up with TRBD2. The CDR3 loop spans 13 amino acids. Germline values: CDR1 LNHDA, CDR2 SQIVND (reference sequence). The V gene end was trimmed by 5 bases and the J gene end by 3 bases; junction bases not matched to a gene: 2. The CDR3 nucleotides read TGTGCCAGTAGTTCGGGACTAGAAGAGACCCAGTACTTC. This codes for CASSSGLEETQYF.